This T cell receptor (beta chain) was captured in a study of shared clonotypes between healthy human individuals. Study overall: Serving as donors were a couple of women and a few men, whose ages spanned 18 to 49. Study observations and caveats: The naive CD4 repertoires of a handful of donors were compared, and roughly 5% of clonotypes were shared. Generation probabilities were higher for clonotypes shared across all four sorted-subset donors than for unshared ones.

Remarks on this clone: The antigen is undetermined.

The table came from immunoSEQ multiplex PCR; TCRdb's copy has only in-frame clones and leaves some out. The top ten hold under 2% of the sample, which has millions of clones, more than 85% seen once. Germline lookup yields CDR1 MGHRA and CDR2 YSYEKL. Between the trimmed V and J ends, which lost 1 base and 5 bases, there was a span of 9 bases. The CDR3 loop spans 15 amino acids. Naive CD8 populations comprised CD45RO-negative cells positively selected for CCR7, excluding terminally differentiated effector memory CD45RA+ cells. This TCR came from a man aged 18 to 30 in good health. Some clones in this sample may be carry-over from other donors' samples. The gene calls are TRBV4-1 and TRBJ1-6; no clear D gene. The sample consisted of naive CD8+ T cells from PBMCs. The CDR3 protein is CASSQARTNNSPLHF. CDR3 coding DNA: TGCGCCAGCAGCCAAGCCAGGACTAATAATTCACCCCTCCACTTT.